One and the same sample provided the 26 T cell receptor beta chains below, sequenced in a study of blood T cell repertoires in COVID-19. Libraries were prepared by immunoSEQ multiplex PCR; TCRdb keeps only in-frame clonotypes and omits some of them. The sample holds some 74,000 clones, approximately 80% seen once. The sample comprised peripheral blood. These receptors all stem from a human donor in a cohort sampled during active COVID-19.

The rearrangement joins TRBV9 to TRBJ1-1, with a possible D match to TRBD1 (5 bases). This CDR3 comprises 14 residues. V was clipped by 6 bases and J by 5 bases, with 17 bases between them. CDR1 and CDR2 (germline): SGDLS, YYNGEE. The CDR3 is CASTGGAGNTEAFF. CDR3 nucleotides: TGTGCCAGCACCGGAGGGGCAGGGAATACTGAAGCTTTCTTT. Supplemented by reference TRBV9 and TRBJ1-1, the full variable domain reads DSGVTQTPKHLITATGQRVTLRCSPRSGDLSVYWYQQSLDQGLQFLIQYYNGEERAKGNILERFSAQQFPDLHSELNLSSLELGDSALYFCASTGGAGNTEAFFGQGTRLTVV.

The rearrangement joins TRBV5-1 to TRBJ2-3, with 8 bases matching TRBD1. The CDR3 is made up of 15 amino acids. The germline V gene has CDR1 SGHRS and CDR2 YFSETQ. V shed 3 bases and J 5 bases; nucleotides not matched to a gene: 8. The CDR3 loop is CASSSGQGRGDTQYF. The CDR3 DNA reads as TGCGCCAGCAGCTCTGGACAGGGTCGGGGAGATACGCAGTATTTT.

This clone was observed a few times. J is TRBJ1-5 and V is TRBV30; 7 bases map to TRBD1. Germline loops: CDR1 GTSNPN, CDR2 SVGIG (reference sequence). The V and J ends lost 0 bases and 2 bases, in that order; junction bases with no gene match: 7. The CDR3 is 16 amino acids. The CDR3 bases are TGTGCCTGGAGTGTTAAAGGGGGCTGGGGCAATCAGCCCCAGCATTTT. The encoded protein is CAWSVKGGWGNQPQHF.

The chain uses TRBV6-5 and TRBJ2-7; TRBD1 aligns across 8 bases. Per the germline V gene, CDR1 is MNHEY and CDR2 is SVGAGI. The CDR3 contains 12 residues. V shed 5 bases, J shed 7 bases, and the junction held 4 bases outside the gene matches. The CDR3 DNA follows: TGTGCCAGCAGTCGAACAGGGGGGGAGCAGTACGTC. The encoded protein is CASSRTGGEQYV.

V gene TRBV7-2 combines with J gene TRBJ2-2; D perhaps matches TRBD2 (5 bases). The ends were cut back, 1 base at V and 5 bases at J, with 11 bases in the middle. Germline V gene sequence: CDR1 SGHTA, CDR2 FQGNSA. The CDR3 consists of 15 residues. CDR3 region: CASSLGGEVTGELFF. The DNA for the CDR3 is TGTGCCAGCAGCTTAGGGGGAGAGGTAACCGGGGAGCTGTTTTTT.

The chain joins TRBV9 to TRBJ1-1; D is undetermined. This CDR3 region has 15 residues. Trimming pared 0 bases from V and 0 bases from J, leaving 9 bases between. Per germline, CDR1 SGDLS and CDR2 YYNGEE. The CDR3 sequence: CASSVVGELNTEAFF. In nucleotides, the CDR3 is TGTGCCAGCAGCGTAGTAGGAGAATTGAACACTGAAGCTTTCTTT.

This rearrangement joins TRBV5-1 to TRBJ1-2; D might be TRBD1 (6 bases). Germline V gives CDR1 SGHRS, CDR2 YFSETQ. Trimming cost V 0 bases and J 3 bases, with 6 bases left between them. CDR3 length: 13 residues. CDR3 coding DNA: TGCGCCAGCAGCTTGGGGACAGACTATGGCTACACCTTC. Translated, it gives CASSLGTDYGYTF. The full variable domain, rest sourced from reference TRBV5-1 and TRBJ1-2, is KAGVTQTPRYLIKTRGQQVTLSCSPISGHRSVSWYQQTPGQGLQFLFEYFSETQRNKGNFPGRFSGRQFSNSRSEMNVSTLELGDSALYLCASSLGTDYGYTFGSGTRLTVV.

The V call is TRBV12-3 or TRBV12-4, the J call TRBJ2-7; maybe TRBD2 (6 bases). The V end lost 9 bases, the J end lost 5 bases, and 14 bases lay between the germline ends. The CDR3 is made up of 12 amino acids. This CDR3 is CARGGRHNEQYV. DNA of the CDR3: TGTGCCAGGGGGGGACGTCATAACGAGCAGTACGTC.

This clone was counted between two and nine times. In DNA form, the CDR3 reads TGTGCCAGCAGCACGGGACTTTACACTGAAGCTTTCTTT. Its translation: CASSTGLYTEAFF. The V gene is TRBV7-6, the J gene TRBJ1-1, with D possibly being TRBD1 (5 bases). Per the germline V gene, CDR1 is SGHVS and CDR2 is FNYEAQ. CDR3 length: 13 residues. Trimming took off 5 bases at V and 3 bases at J, with 10 bases between the two ends.

The table lists this clone with a few counts. The CDR3 loop reads CASAGLSNQPQHF. For the CDR3, the DNA is TGTGCCAGCGCAGGGCTCAGCAATCAGCCCCAGCATTTT. The V gene is TRBV2, the J gene TRBJ1-5; tentative D call: TRBD1 (5 bases). Trimming stripped 8 bases from V and 1 base from J, with 9 bases between. This CDR3 has 13 residues. Germline CDR1 SNHLY, CDR2 FYNNEI.

The genes are TRBV19 and TRBJ1-4; D unclear. The CDR3 spans 12 residues. The V end was cut by 9 bases, the J end by 4 bases, with 9 bases between. Germline V gives CDR1 LNHDA, CDR2 SQIVND (reference sequence). This CDR3 is CASRVVNEKLFF. In nucleotides, the CDR3 is TGTGCCAGCCGCGTCGTTAATGAAAAACTGTTTTTT. Complete variable domain (other parts from reference TRBV19 and TRBJ1-4): DGGITQSPKYLFRKEGQNVTLSCEQNLNHDAMYWYRQDPGQGLRLIYYSQIVNDFQKGDIAEGYSVSREKKESFPLTVTSAQKNPTAFYLCASRVVNEKLFFGSGTQLSVL.

The chain carries TRBV30 and TRBJ1-2; D gene unclear. The CDR3 runs 13 residues. Trimming pared 2 bases from V and 4 bases from J, leaving 11 bases between. The germline V gene encodes CDR1 GTSNPN and CDR2 SVGIG (reference sequence). The CDR3 reads CAWSPREFYGYTF. For the CDR3, the DNA is TGTGCCTGGAGTCCCCGGGAGTTCTATGGCTACACCTTC.

Written as DNA, the CDR3 is TGCACCAGCAGCCAACTCAGTGTATTCTCCTACGAGCAGTACGTC. This codes for CTSSQLSVFSYEQYV. The chain recombines TRBV1 with TRBJ2-7; the DNA was not used to check the table's D call, TRBD1. TRBV1 is annotated as a pseudogene. The CDR3 length is 15 residues.

V and J are TRBV5-4 and TRBJ2-5, with 8 bases lining up with TRBD1. The length of the CDR3 is 15 residues. Germline CDR1 reads SGHNT; CDR2 reads YYREEE (reference sequence). V was clipped by 2 bases and J by 5 bases; unmatched bases: 8. DNA of the CDR3: TGTGCCAGCAGCTTCGACAGGGGAGCAGGGGAGACCCAGTACTTC. Protein: CASSFDRGAGETQYF.

V is TRBV30 and J is TRBJ2-7, with a weak D call TRBD1 (5 bases). The V gene lost 1 base and the J gene lost 6 bases, with 13 bases spanning the gap. CDR3 size: 13 residues. Germline CDR1 reads GTSNPN; CDR2 reads SVGIG (reference sequence). The CDR3 reads CAWSGQGNGEQYF. The DNA for the CDR3 is TGTGCCTGGAGTGGGCAGGGTAACGGCGAGCAGTACTTC. Full variable domain (remainder filled in from reference TRBV30 and TRBJ2-7): SQTIHQWPATLVQPVGSPLSLECTVEGTSNPNLYWYRQAAGRGLQLLFYSVGIGQISSEVPQNLSASRPQDRQFILSSKKLLLSDSGFYLCAWSGQGNGEQYFGPGTRLTVT.

This chain connects TRBV9 to TRBJ2-7, with TRBD1 matching 8 bases. CDR1 and CDR2 (germline): SGDLS, YYNGEE. CDR3 length: 15 residues. V dropped 4 bases and J dropped 3; count of bases not matched to a gene: 9. The CDR3 is CASSQRQGPYYEQYF. CDR3 coding DNA: TGTGCCAGCAGCCAAAGACAGGGGCCATACTACGAGCAGTACTTC.

DNA of the CDR3: TGTGCCAGCAGTTACGACAGGGCTCAGCCCCAGCATTTT. Translating it yields CASSYDRAQPQHF. The chain uses TRBV6-2 or TRBV6-3 and TRBJ1-5, with 7 bases matching TRBD1. The V gene end was trimmed by 2 bases and the J gene end by 6 bases; junction bases not matched to a gene: 1. Germline assignment: CDR1 MNHEY and CDR2 SVGEGT. This CDR3 is 13 amino acids long.

This sequence joins TRBV2 and TRBJ1-1, with a possible D match to TRBD1 (6 bases). This CDR3 has 12 residues. CDR1 is SNHLY, CDR2 FYNNEI, per germline. Deletions cut 4 bases from V and 5 bases from J, with 8 bases between. CDR3 nucleotides: TGTGCCAGCAGTGTCCAGGGGACTGAAGCTTTCTTT. This codes for CASSVQGTEAFF.

The chain combines TRBV5-8 with TRBJ2-7; 7 nucleotides agree with TRBD2. Germline values: CDR1 SGHTS, CDR2 YDEGEE. The CDR3 length is 13 residues. V was pared by 2 bases and J by 2 bases, with 1 base of the junction left unmatched. CDR3 sequence: CASSFGGTYEQYV. The CDR3 region has the DNA TGTGCCAGCAGCTTCGGGGGGACCTACGAGCAGTACGTC.

V usage is TRBV6-6 and J usage is TRBJ1-4; a possible D gene is TRBD1 (6 bases). The CDR3 contains 16 residues. The V end was cut by 4 bases, the J end by 0 bases, with 12 bases between. The germline CDR1 and CDR2 sequences are MNHNY and SVGAGI (reference sequence). CDR3 loop: CASSWTGTTTNEKLFF. The CDR3 DNA reads TGTGCCAGCAGTTGGACCGGGACAACAACTAATGAAAAACTGTTTTTT.

The CDR3 loop is CASSFAVAEYTDTQYF. The CDR3, as DNA: TGTGCCAGCAGTTTCGCGGTGGCAGAGTACACAGATACGCAGTATTTT. The rearrangement links TRBV28 to TRBJ2-3; no clear D. This CDR3 is 16 amino acids long. Germline V gene lookup returns CDR1 MDHEN and CDR2 SYDVKM. V shed 3 bases and J shed 2 bases, with 15 bases lying between them.

The CDR3 nucleotides are TGTGCCAGCAGTTACCGCGGGTCGGGCGGGAGGGCCTACGAGCAGTACGTC. The encoded protein is CASSYRGSGGRAYEQYV. V usage is TRBV6-2 or TRBV6-3 and J usage is TRBJ2-7; TRBD2 agrees at 9 bases. Germline loops: CDR1 MNHEY, CDR2 SVGEGT. The CDR3 loop spans 17 amino acids. Unmatched junction bases numbered 10, after V lost 2 bases and J lost 2 bases.

The V gene is TRBV5-8, the J gene TRBJ2-1, with 10 bases aligning to TRBD1. V was pared by 4 bases and J by 1 base, with 11 bases of the junction left unmatched. Germline values: CDR1 SGHTS, CDR2 YDEGEE. There are 18 residues in the CDR3. The CDR3 DNA reads as TGTGCCAGCAGCCTCCGGGACAGGGGATTTATTTCCTACAATGAGCAGTTCTTC. Protein product: CASSLRDRGFISYNEQFF.

The V call is TRBV9, the J call TRBJ2-3; 12 bases are a match to TRBD2. The germline CDR1 and CDR2 sequences are SGDLS and YYNGEE. V dropped 0 bases and J dropped 5; count of bases not matched to a gene: 4. The length of the CDR3 is 16 residues. In nucleotides, the CDR3 is TGTGCCAGCAGCGTAGGACTAGCGGGAGCTAGAGATACGCAGTATTTT. Encoded protein: CASSVGLAGARDTQYF.

This clone was seen more than once but under ten times. The V call is TRBV5-1, the J call TRBJ2-5, with 8 bases lining up with TRBD2. Germline lookup yields CDR1 SGHRS and CDR2 YFSETQ. Trimming removed 5 bases from V and 4 bases from J; junction bases left unmatched: 10. The length of the CDR3 is 15 residues. The CDR3 nucleotides are TGCGCCAGCAGACCGGGAGGGCCCAGAGGAGAGACCCAGTACTTC. As protein: CASRPGGPRGETQYF.

This chain links TRBV28 with TRBJ1-4, with TRBD1 identical over 9 bases. Unmatched junction bases numbered 9, after V lost 5 bases and J lost 5 bases. The germline V gene encodes CDR1 MDHEN and CDR2 SYDVKM. This CDR3 has 16 amino acids. The CDR3 coding sequence is TGTGCCAGCAGTCAGTCAGGCGGACAGGGGAATGAAAAACTGTTTTTT. Protein product: CASSQSGGQGNEKLFF.